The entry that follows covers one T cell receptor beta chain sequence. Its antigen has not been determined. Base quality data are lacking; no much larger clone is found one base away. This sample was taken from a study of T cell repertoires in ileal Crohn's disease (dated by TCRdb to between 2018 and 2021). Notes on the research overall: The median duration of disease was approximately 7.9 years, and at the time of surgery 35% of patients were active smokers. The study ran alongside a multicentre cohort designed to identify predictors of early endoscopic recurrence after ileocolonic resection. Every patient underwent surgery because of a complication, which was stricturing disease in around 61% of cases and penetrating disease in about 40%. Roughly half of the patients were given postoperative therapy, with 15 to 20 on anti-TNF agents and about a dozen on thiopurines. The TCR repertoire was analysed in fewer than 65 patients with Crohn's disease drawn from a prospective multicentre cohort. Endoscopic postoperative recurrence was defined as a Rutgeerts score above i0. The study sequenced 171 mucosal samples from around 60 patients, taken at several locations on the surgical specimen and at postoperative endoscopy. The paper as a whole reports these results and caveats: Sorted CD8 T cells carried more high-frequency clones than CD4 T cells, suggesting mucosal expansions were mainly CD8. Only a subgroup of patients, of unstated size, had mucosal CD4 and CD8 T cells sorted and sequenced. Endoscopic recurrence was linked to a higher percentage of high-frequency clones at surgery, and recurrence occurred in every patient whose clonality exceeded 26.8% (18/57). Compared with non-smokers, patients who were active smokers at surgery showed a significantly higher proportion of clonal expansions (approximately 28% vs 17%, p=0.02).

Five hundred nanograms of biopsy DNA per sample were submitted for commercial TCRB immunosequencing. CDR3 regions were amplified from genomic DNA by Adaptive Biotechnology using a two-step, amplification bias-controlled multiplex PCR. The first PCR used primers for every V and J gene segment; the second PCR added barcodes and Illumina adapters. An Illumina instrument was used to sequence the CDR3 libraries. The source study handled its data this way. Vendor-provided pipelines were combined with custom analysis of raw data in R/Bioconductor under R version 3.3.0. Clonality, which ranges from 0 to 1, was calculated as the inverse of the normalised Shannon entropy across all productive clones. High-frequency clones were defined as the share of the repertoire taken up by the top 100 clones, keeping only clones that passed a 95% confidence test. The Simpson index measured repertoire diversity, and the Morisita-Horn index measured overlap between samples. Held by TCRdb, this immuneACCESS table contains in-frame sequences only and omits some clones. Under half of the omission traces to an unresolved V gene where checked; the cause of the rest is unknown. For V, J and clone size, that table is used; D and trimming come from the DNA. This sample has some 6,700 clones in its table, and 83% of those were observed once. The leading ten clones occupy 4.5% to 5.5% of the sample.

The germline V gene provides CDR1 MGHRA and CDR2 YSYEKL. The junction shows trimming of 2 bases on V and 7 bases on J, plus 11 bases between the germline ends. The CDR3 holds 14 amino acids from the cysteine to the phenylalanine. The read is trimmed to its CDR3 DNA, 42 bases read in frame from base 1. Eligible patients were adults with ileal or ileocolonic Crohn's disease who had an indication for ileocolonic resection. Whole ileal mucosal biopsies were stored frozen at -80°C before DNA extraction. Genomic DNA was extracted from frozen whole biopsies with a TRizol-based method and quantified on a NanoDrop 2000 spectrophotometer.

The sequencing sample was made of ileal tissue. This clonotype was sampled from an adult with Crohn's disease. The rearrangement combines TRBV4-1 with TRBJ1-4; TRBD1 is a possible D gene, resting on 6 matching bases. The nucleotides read TGCGCCAGCAGCCAACCACAGGGAATTGAAAAACTGTTTTTT. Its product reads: CASSQPQGIEKLFF.